These T cell receptor beta chains were read from a single sample in a study of CD8+CD57+ T cells in acquired aplastic anemia. TCRdb redid the calling of the reads with MiXCR, one entry per CDR3 protein. In the table there are about 190,000 distinct CDR3 sequences, approximately 49% of which are singletons. The sequenced sample consisted of sorted CD4+, CD8+, or CD8+CD57+ T cells (not recorded which) from PBMCs. The receptors shown here come from a human donor in good health, serving as a control. Each CDR3 is given with its conserved first and last residue.

j_gene: TRBJ1-1; v_gene: TRBV7-2; CDR3aa: CASRKRQGATEAFF
j_gene: TRBJ1-3; v_gene: TRBV7-2; CDR3aa: CASSLVSGYTIYF
j_gene: TRBJ2-5; v_gene: TRBV6-5; CDR3aa: CATDSGGAGETQYF
j_gene: TRBJ2-7; v_gene: TRBV7-2; CDR3aa: CASSPPGPPYEQCF
j_gene: TRBJ1-1; v_gene: TRBV19; CDR3aa: CASSTQGVTEAFF
j_gene: TRBJ2-7; v_gene: TRBV5-1; CDR3aa: CASSLTGGDRYEQYF
j_gene: TRBJ1-5; v_gene: TRBV19; CDR3aa: CASSQGIGNQPQHF
j_gene: TRBJ2-3; v_gene: TRBV2; CDR3aa: CASQRLAGGADTQYF
j_gene: TRBJ1-5; v_gene: TRBV6-5; CDR3aa: CASRPTGGYSNQPQHF
j_gene: TRBJ1-1; v_gene: TRBV10-3; CDR3aa: CATNRGNTEAFF
j_gene: TRBJ2-1; v_gene: TRBV9; CDR3aa: CASGGEQFF